This TCR beta chain was documented in a study of blood T cell repertoires in COVID-19. For the study at large: Spain, Italy and the United States supplied samples that represented acute and convalescent COVID-19. Sources were T cells, B-cell-depleted T cells, or PBMCs; the material itself was cDNA or gDNA.

Under the authors' procedure: Reference gene primers were amplified, and this amplification served to estimate nucleated cell counts. The protocol was immunoSEQ multiplex PCR, while the TCRdb copy is restricted to in-frame clones and leaves out a portion. For V, J and clone size, that table is used; D and trimming come from the DNA. The repertoire holds about 69,000 clones, more than 70% seen once, with approximately 50% in the top ten. CDR3 length equals 15 residues. Trimming cost V 0 bases and J 2 bases, with 10 bases left between them. The germline gives CDR1 LNHNV, CDR2 YYDKDF (reference sequence).

The specimen was peripheral blood. The source of this sequence is a human donor in a cohort sampled during active COVID-19. J is TRBJ1-2 and V is TRBV15, with D unresolved. This CDR3 reads CATSRDRMENYGYTF. The CDR3 bases are TGTGCCACCAGCAGAGATCGCATGGAGAACTATGGCTACACCTTC.